The T cell receptor (beta chain) described here comes from a study of regulatory T cells in long-lasting Graves disease. Both iRepertoire HTBI primers and Arm-PCR of CDR3 regions were used to build the TCR beta libraries. TCRdb processed the multiplex PCR reads anew with MiXCR; each CDR3 protein has one entry. The data show 250,000 or so distinct CDR3 sequences, with around a sixth seen just once and 14% held by the top ten. Regarding time point: newly diagnosed GD, antithyroid drugs for less than 3 months. From RNA extracted from PBMCs, the TCR library was made. This clonotype has a handful of counts. Trimming removed 1 base from V and 10 bases from J, with 19 bases in between. Germline V gene sequence: CDR1 SGHVS, CDR2 FQNEAQ. The CDR3 extends over 16 amino acids. This sample also belongs to another study, concerning T cells in Graves' hyperthyroidism and ophthalmopathy.

The chain carries TRBV7-8 and TRBJ1-4, with D possibly being TRBD1 (5 bases). This sample comprised peripheral blood mononuclear cells (PBMCs), obtained at new diagnosis, from a patient treated with antithyroid drugs. The TCR was taken from a woman aged 25 to 39 with Graves disease. The CDR3 is CASSLGSGGGSGKLFF. The CDR3 DNA follows: TGTGCCAGCAGCTTAGGCAGCGGGGGGGGTTCGGGAAAACTGTTTTTT.